A selection of T cell receptor beta chains follows, all from one sample in a study of cytotoxic CD8 clonotypes in ibrutinib-treated CLL. Sequencing used immunoSEQ multiplex PCR; TCRdb keeps in-frame clones, though not all of them. The table has tens of thousands of clones, approximately 86% seen once. The input for sequencing was PBMCs, taken before ibrutinib treatment. These receptors were collected from a human donor with chronic lymphocytic leukemia. CDR3s include the opening cysteine and the closing phenylalanine or tryptophan. A D gene is named only where the DNA matches it firmly. Clone size is shown for a subset of rows, as once, few, many or a class of expanded clone.

j_call: TRBJ2-3; cdr3_length: 14; clone_size: few; v_call: TRBV25-1; d_call: -; cdr3_aa: CASGVGDWTDTQYF; cdr3_nt: TGTGCCAGCGGGGTAGGGGATTGGACAGATACGCAGTATTTT
j_call: TRBJ1-4; cdr3_length: 15; clone_size: once; v_call: TRBV7-2; d_call: -; cdr3_aa: CASSLDQGRNEKLFF; cdr3_nt: TGTGCCAGCAGCTTGGATCAGGGGAGGAATGAAAAACTGTTTTTT
j_call: TRBJ1-1; cdr3_length: 14; clone_size: -; v_call: TRBV11-3; d_call: -; cdr3_aa: CASSPYELGAEAFF; cdr3_nt: TGTGCCAGCAGCCCCTACGAGCTGGGGGCTGAAGCTTTCTTT
j_call: TRBJ2-7; cdr3_length: 14; clone_size: -; v_call: TRBV6-1; d_call: -; cdr3_aa: CASSGRGRSYEQYF; cdr3_nt: TGTGCCAGCAGTGGGAGGGGCAGATCCTACGAGCAGTACTTC
j_call: TRBJ2-1; cdr3_length: 12; clone_size: -; v_call: TRBV27; d_call: TRBD2; cdr3_aa: CASSFGGYEQFF; cdr3_nt: TGTGCCAGCAGTTTCGGGGGGTATGAGCAGTTCTTC
j_call: TRBJ2-1; cdr3_length: 14; clone_size: -; v_call: TRBV5-1; d_call: -; cdr3_aa: CASSPLGANNEQFF; cdr3_nt: TGCGCCAGCAGCCCGTTGGGGGCCAACAATGAGCAGTTCTTC
j_call: TRBJ1-1; cdr3_length: 14; clone_size: -; v_call: TRBV7-9; d_call: -; cdr3_aa: CASSLSAGDTEAFF; cdr3_nt: TGTGCCAGCAGCTTATCCGCAGGAGACACTGAAGCTTTCTTT
j_call: TRBJ2-7; cdr3_length: 15; clone_size: -; v_call: TRBV5-1; d_call: TRBD1; cdr3_aa: CASSFTLGQAAEQYF; cdr3_nt: TGCGCCAGCAGCTTTACCTTGGGACAGGCGGCCGAGCAGTACTTC
j_call: TRBJ2-1; cdr3_length: 15; clone_size: -; v_call: TRBV4-2; d_call: TRBD2; cdr3_aa: CASSSREDSADEQFF; cdr3_nt: TGTGCCAGCAGCTCGCGGGAGGACTCGGCCGATGAGCAGTTCTTC
j_call: TRBJ1-3; cdr3_length: 14; clone_size: once; v_call: TRBV7-2; d_call: -; cdr3_aa: CASSLDSSGNTIYF; cdr3_nt: TGTGCCAGCAGCTTAGATAGCTCTGGAAACACCATATATTTT
j_call: TRBJ2-1; cdr3_length: 18; clone_size: -; v_call: TRBV9; d_call: TRBD2; cdr3_aa: CASSVEPHREGRLNEQFF; cdr3_nt: TGTGCCAGCAGCGTAGAACCCCACCGGGAGGGCCGCTTAAATGAGCAGTTCTTC
j_call: TRBJ1-4; cdr3_length: 15; clone_size: -; v_call: TRBV2; d_call: -; cdr3_aa: CASTWGAGDNEKLFF; cdr3_nt: TGTGCCAGCACCTGGGGGGCAGGGGATAATGAAAAACTGTTTTTT
j_call: TRBJ2-6; cdr3_length: 17; clone_size: -; v_call: TRBV30; d_call: -; cdr3_aa: CAWSVTGLQSGANVLTF; cdr3_nt: TGTGCCTGGAGTGTAACGGGGTTGCAATCTGGGGCCAACGTCCTGACTTTC
j_call: TRBJ2-6; cdr3_length: 16; clone_size: -; v_call: TRBV27; d_call: -; cdr3_aa: CASSLSRNSGANVLTF; cdr3_nt: TGTGCCAGCAGTTTATCCAGAAATTCTGGGGCCAACGTCCTGACTTTC
j_call: TRBJ1-2; cdr3_length: 11; clone_size: -; v_call: TRBV6-6; d_call: -; cdr3_aa: CASRGVSGYTF; cdr3_nt: TGTGCCAGCAGAGGGGTTTCGGGCTACACCTTC
j_call: TRBJ2-2; cdr3_length: 13; clone_size: -; v_call: TRBV29-1; d_call: -; cdr3_aa: CSVRRVNTGELFF; cdr3_nt: TGCAGCGTTCGCAGGGTCAACACCGGGGAGCTGTTTTTT
j_call: TRBJ2-2; cdr3_length: 15; clone_size: -; v_call: TRBV6-1; d_call: -; cdr3_aa: CASRGDLGALGELFF; cdr3_nt: TGTGCCAGCAGAGGAGATCTGGGGGCCCTCGGGGAGCTGTTTTTT
j_call: TRBJ1-2; cdr3_length: 17; clone_size: once; v_call: TRBV29-1; d_call: -; cdr3_aa: CSALRRWSGTEIYGYTF; cdr3_nt: TGCAGCGCACTAAGACGTTGGTCGGGGACTGAAATATATGGCTACACCTTC
j_call: TRBJ1-2; cdr3_length: 12; clone_size: -; v_call: TRBV5-6; d_call: -; cdr3_aa: CASSAQGGGYTF; cdr3_nt: TGTGCCAGCAGTGCTCAGGGAGGTGGCTACACCTTC
j_call: TRBJ1-1; cdr3_length: 16; clone_size: -; v_call: TRBV5-1; d_call: TRBD1; cdr3_aa: CASSLSTGEKDTEAFF; cdr3_nt: TGCGCCAGCAGCTTATCCACAGGGGAGAAGGACACTGAAGCTTTCTTT